One sample yielded the 30 T cell receptor beta chains listed below, sequenced in a study of Tregs in tolerant kidney transplant recipients. Clones were sequenced by immunoSEQ multiplex PCR, and TCRdb holds only the in-frame ones, with some missing. The data include 31,000 or so clones; the top ten clones carry approximately 14%. The input for sequencing was CD8+ T cells from blood, taken before the transplant. These receptors came from a human donor who received a combined kidney and bone marrow transplant.

On this clone itself: Read sequence stops 3 residues before the CDR3 end, and the germline J gene provides the missing end. The rearrangement links TRBV19 to TRBJ2-1; TRBD2 matches at 8 bases. V lost 5 bases and J lost 6; bases outside the gene matches: 3. Per germline, CDR1 LNHDA and CDR2 SQIVND (reference sequence). The CDR3 runs to 13 residues. The sequenced part of the CDR3 DNA is TGTGCCAGTAGTGCAACTAGCGGCAATGAG. Protein product: CASSATSGNE. The CDR3 in its entirety is CASSATSGNEQFF. The full variable domain, with the rest looked up from reference TRBV19 and TRBJ2-1, is DGGITQSPKYLFRKEGQNVTLSCEQNLNHDAMYWYRQDPGQGLRLIYYSQIVNDFQKGDIAEGYSVSREKKESFPLTVTSAQKNPTAFYLCASSATSGNEQFFGPGTRLTVL.

Details on this clone: The read ends 3 residues before the CDR3 terminus; that terminus is restored from the germline J gene. The chain recombines TRBV5-1 with TRBJ1-5, with a possible D match to TRBD1 (6 bases). The V end lost 1 base, the J end lost 1 base, and 9 bases lay between the germline ends. The CDR3 sequence is 15 residues long. The germline gives CDR1 SGHRS, CDR2 YFSETQ. The sequenced CDR3 bases are TGCGCCAGCAGCTTGTTGGGGGCCAGCAATCAGCCC. The encoded protein is CASSLLGASNQP. From start to end, the CDR3 is CASSLLGASNQPQHF.

About this clone: The sequence runs out 3 residues before the end of the CDR3; the remainder is reconstructed from the germline J gene. The chain links TRBV5-6 to TRBJ2-1; D is unresolved. CDR1 is SGHDT, CDR2 YYEEEE, per germline. V was trimmed by 2 bases and J by 4 bases, leaving 10 bases between them. CDR3 length: 14 residues. CDR3 DNA (partial): TGTGCCAGCAGCTTTCAACAGTTATACAATGAG. The encoded protein is CASSFQQLYNE. The whole CDR3 protein reads CASSFQQLYNEQFF.

Concerning this clone itself: Sequencing ends 3 residues short of the CDR3 end; the germline J gene provides the rest. The chain joins TRBV12-3 or TRBV12-4 to TRBJ2-1; 14 bases fit TRBD2. The junction had 4 bases not matched to a gene; V was cut back by 4 bases and J by 5 bases. The CDR3 extends over 16 amino acids. Incomplete CDR3 DNA: TGTGCCAGCAGTTCCAGGACTAGCGGGAGGAACAATGAG. The encoded protein is CASSSRTSGRNNE. The full CDR3 protein is CASSSRTSGRNNEQFF.

Worth noting for this clone: The read ends 3 residues before the CDR3 terminus; that terminus is restored from the germline J gene. V is TRBV7-9 and J is TRBJ2-7; possible D gene TRBD1, 6 bases. CDR3 size: 15 residues. Germline assignment: CDR1 SEHNR and CDR2 FQNEAQ (reference sequence). Trimming took 2 bases from V and 1 from J, leaving 12 bases between them. CDR3 in amino acids: CASSLSTGLSYEQYF. The covered CDR3 bases are TGTGCCAGCAGCTTATCGACAGGTTTATCCTACGAG.

With regard to this clone: The junction departs from germline at one end; a sequencing error may be responsible. Read sequence stops 3 residues before the CDR3 end, and the germline J gene provides the missing end. V and J are TRBV7-9 and TRBJ2-1, with TRBD2 matching 9 bases. Germline assignment: CDR1 SEHNR and CDR2 FQNEAQ (reference sequence). The length of the CDR3 is 15 residues. CDR3 region: CASSVSGSSYSEQFF. Incomplete CDR3 DNA: TGTGCCAGCAGCGTTAGCGGGAGCTCCTACAGTGAG.

Note on this clone: The read finishes 3 residues shy of the CDR3 end, and the germline J gene is used to complete it. The V call is TRBV7-8, the J call TRBJ1-2, with TRBD1 matching over 7 bases. Trimming removed 5 bases from V and 0 bases from J; junction bases left unmatched: 12. This CDR3 comprises 17 residues. Germline V gene lookup returns CDR1 SGHVS and CDR2 FQNEAQ. CDR3 residues: CASSSYLTGTANYGYTF. The CDR3 DNA, read in part, is TGTGCCAGCAGCAGCTACCTAACCGGGACAGCTAACTATGGC.

About this clone: From the germline J gene comes the end of the CDR3, since the read stops 3 residues before it. V gene TRBV7-9 combines with J gene TRBJ1-1, with D tentatively TRBD1 (6 bases). The CDR3 sequence is 15 residues long. The germline V gene has CDR1 SEHNR and CDR2 FQNEAQ (reference sequence). V lost 5 bases to trimming and J lost 0 bases, with 13 bases between them. The CDR3 DNA, read in part, is TGTGCCAGCAGCCAAACAGGGAGCATGAACACTGAA. Translated, it gives CASSQTGSMNTE. The full CDR3 reads CASSQTGSMNTEAFF.

On this clone itself: The read comes to an end 3 residues before the CDR3 does, leaving the germline J gene to fill in the end. The V gene is TRBV20-1, the J gene TRBJ2-7; no definite D call. The ends were cut back, 6 bases at V and 3 bases at J, with 12 bases in the middle. Germline CDR1 and CDR2: DFQATT and SNEGSKA (reference sequence). This CDR3 is built from 12 residues. The CDR3 bases that were read are TGCAGTGCCCTGAGTGGCCTCTACGAG. Its protein is CSALSGLYE. The whole CDR3 region reads CSALSGLYEQYF.

With respect to this clone: The CDR3 end falls 3 residues outside the read, so it is completed with the germline J gene. The chain has TRBV20-1 and TRBJ2-5; D is possibly TRBD1 (5 bases). Germline lookup yields CDR1 DFQATT and CDR2 SNEGSKA (reference sequence). Trimming cost V 0 bases and J 5 bases, with 22 bases left between them. The CDR3 contains 17 residues. CDR3 region: CSARDGASGSGQETQYF. Partial CDR3 DNA: TGCAGTGCTAGAGATGGGGCGTCCGGGTCTGGTCAGGAGACC.

Concerning this clone itself: Read data end 3 residues before the CDR3 end; the end is taken from the germline J gene. This sequence joins TRBV19 and TRBJ1-5; 7 positions match TRBD1. V lost 1 base and J lost 4; bases outside the gene matches: 10. The CDR3 covers 17 residues. Germline lookup yields CDR1 LNHDA and CDR2 SQIVND (reference sequence). This CDR3 is CASSIGQGVLWNQPQHF. The part of the CDR3 DNA that was read is TGTGCCAGTAGTATAGGACAGGGAGTGCTGTGGAATCAGCCC.

A word on this clone: The read ends 3 residues before the CDR3 terminus; that terminus is restored from the germline J gene. The V call is TRBV20-1, the J call TRBJ2-3; no definite D call. The CDR3 is 15 residues long. V lost 0 bases and J 0 bases, leaving 10 bases between the germline ends. Germline assignment: CDR1 DFQATT and CDR2 SNEGSKA (reference sequence). Partial CDR3 DNA: TGCAGTGCTAGAGATTTACTCGATAGCACAGATACG. This codes for CSARDLLDSTDT. The full CDR3 reads CSARDLLDSTDTQYF.

For this clone: The CDR3 end is not reached by the read, which stops 3 residues before it; the germline J gene fills it in. The rearrangement links TRBV2 to TRBJ2-7; TRBD2 agrees at 10 bases. CDR1 SNHLY and CDR2 FYNNEI come from the germline V gene. CDR3 length: 14 residues. The junction had 6 bases not matched to a gene; V was cut back by 7 bases and J by 3 bases. The CDR3: CASMMTSGRYEQYF. The CDR3 bases that were read are TGTGCCAGCATGATGACTAGCGGGCGCTACGAG.

Notes on this clone: The CDR3 is cut off 3 residues early in the read; its end comes from the germline J gene. The V call is TRBV13, the J call TRBJ2-1; 8 nucleotides match TRBD2. The V gene's germline CDR1 is PRHDT and CDR2 FYEKMQ (reference sequence). V shed 4 bases and J 0 bases; nucleotides not matched to a gene: 2. The CDR3 consists of 15 residues. CDR3 protein: CASSSGTSSYNEQFF. Incomplete CDR3 DNA: TGTGCCAGCAGCTCCGGGACTAGCTCCTACAATGAG.

Turning to this clone: The missing CDR3 end, 3 residues past where the read stops, is filled in from the germline J gene. The chain couples TRBV5-1 to TRBJ1-2; D is unclear. Germline V gene sequence: CDR1 SGHRS, CDR2 YFSETQ. This CDR3 is built from 12 residues. CDR3 bases read: TGCGCCAGCAGCCCGGCAGGTAACGGC. It codes for CASSPAGNG. The entire CDR3 protein is CASSPAGNGYTF.

Comment on this clone: The CDR3 extends 3 residues past the end of the read, so its final part is completed from the germline J gene. The chain has TRBV11-2 and TRBJ1-4; D gene ambiguous. This CDR3 is 12 amino acids long. The V end lost 1 base, the J end lost 8 bases, and 5 bases lay between the germline ends. Germline V gene sequence: CDR1 SGHAT, CDR2 FQNNGV. CDR3 in amino acids: CASSLVGEKLFF. CDR3 DNA (partial): TGTGCCAGCAGCTTAGTAGGGGAAAAA.

A note on this clone: With the read ending 3 residues before the CDR3 end, the germline J gene is used to fill in that end. The J gene is TRBJ1-1, the V gene TRBV6-2 or TRBV6-3, with D possibly TRBD1 on 6 matching bases. CDR3 length equals 15 residues. Per germline, CDR1 MNHEY and CDR2 SVGEGT. V was trimmed by 2 bases and J by 0 bases, leaving 10 bases between them. The CDR3 is CASSYGRDMNTEAFF. The CDR3 bases that were read are TGTGCCAGCAGTTACGGCAGGGACATGAACACTGAA.

The CDR3 bases that were read are TGTGCCAGCAGGGGAGGGGTGAACACTGAA. Translated: CASRGGVNTE. The CDR3 reads in full as CASRGGVNTEAFF. The chain has TRBV7-9 and TRBJ1-1; D is perhaps TRBD1 (5 bases). The DNA ends 3 residues before the CDR3 does, and the rest of the CDR3 is filled in from the germline J gene. The V end was cut by 6 bases, the J end by 0 bases, with 8 bases between. Germline V gene data show CDR1 as SEHNR and CDR2 as FQNEAQ (reference sequence). The CDR3 sequence is 13 residues long.

About this clone: Read data end 3 residues before the CDR3 end; the end is taken from the germline J gene. The chain carries TRBV11-2 and TRBJ2-5; the match to TRBD2 covers 9 bases. CDR1 is SGHAT and CDR2 is FQNNGV in the germline V gene. This CDR3 is built from 14 residues. J gave up 3 bases and V 2 bases, and 1 base lay outside the gene matches. The sequenced CDR3 bases are TGTGCCAGCAGCTTATCTAGCGGGGAAGAGACC. This gives the protein CASSLSSGEET. The complete CDR3 sequence is CASSLSSGEETQYF. Complete variable domain (other parts from reference TRBV11-2 and TRBJ2-5): EAGVAQSPRYKIIEKRQSVAFWCNPISGHATLYWYQQILGQGPKLLIQFQNNGVVDDSQLPKDRFSAERLKGVDSTLKIQPAKLEDSAVYLCASSLSSGEETQYFGPGTRLLVL.

Details on this clone: Sequencing ends 3 residues short of the CDR3 end; the germline J gene provides the rest. The rearrangement joins TRBV7-2 to TRBJ2-7; tentative D call: TRBD2 (7 bases). Looked up from germline, CDR1 is SGHTA and CDR2 is FQGNSA. The CDR3 consists of 14 residues. The V gene lost 0 bases and the J gene lost 3 bases, with 9 bases spanning the gap. This CDR3 is CASSLAGGHYEQYF. The CDR3 DNA, read in part, is TGTGCCAGCAGCTTAGCCGGGGGGCACTACGAG.

About this clone: The CDR3 extends 3 residues past the end of the read, so its final part is completed from the germline J gene. V gene TRBV20-1 combines with J gene TRBJ2-6; TRBD2 matches 10 bases. The V gene end was trimmed by 3 bases and the J gene end by 1 base; junction bases not matched to a gene: 6. The CDR3 sequence is 17 residues long. Per germline, CDR1 DFQATT and CDR2 SNEGSKA (reference sequence). CDR3 region: CSASQAGGPSGANVLTF. The covered CDR3 bases are TGCAGTGCTAGCCAAGCGGGAGGGCCGTCTGGGGCCAACGTC.

Details on this clone: The CDR3 end lies 3 residues beyond the end of the read and is filled in from the germline J gene. The chain has TRBV7-9 and TRBJ2-7, with D unresolved. Trimming shortened V by 1 base and J by 5 bases, and 15 bases separated the two germline ends. CDR1 SEHNR and CDR2 FQNEAQ come from the germline V gene (reference sequence). This CDR3 region has 15 residues. CDR3 bases read: TGTGCCAGCAGCTTAGTAAGGGTCGGAAGGAACGAG. Translating gives CASSLVRVGRNE. From start to end, the CDR3 is CASSLVRVGRNEQYF.

Note on this clone: The CDR3 is cut off 3 residues early in the read; its end comes from the germline J gene. This chain uses TRBV5-5 with TRBJ2-3, with 8 bases fitting TRBD2. Germline V lookup: CDR1 SGHKS, CDR2 YYEKEE (reference sequence). The ends lost 6 bases at V and 2 bases at J; junction bases unmatched: 2. CDR3 size: 13 residues. CDR3 bases read: TGTGCCAGCACCGGGGGGGTCACAGATACG. Residues: CASTGGVTDT. The CDR3 as a whole reads CASTGGVTDTQYF.

This CDR3 reads CASSLMGQGANSPLHF. Incomplete CDR3 DNA: TGTGCCAGCAGCTTGATGGGACAGGGGGCGAATTCACCC. The chain combines TRBV7-3 with TRBJ1-6, with 12 nucleotides matching TRBD1. The DNA ends 3 residues before the CDR3 does, and the rest of the CDR3 is filled in from the germline J gene. The CDR3 spans 16 residues. V gave up 3 bases and J gave up 7 bases; unmatched junction bases: 4. Germline CDR1 SGHTA, CDR2 FQGTGA.

Turning to this clone: The read stops 3 residues short of the end of the CDR3; the missing end is completed from the germline J gene. J is TRBJ2-5 and V is TRBV5-6, with D possibly TRBD1 on 6 matching bases. With 4 bases removed from V and 1 base from J, the gap between germline ends came to 14 bases. The CDR3 has 15 residues. From germline, CDR1 is SGHDT and CDR2 YYEEEE. CDR3: CASSPRDRSQETQYF. Incomplete CDR3 DNA: TGTGCCAGCAGCCCCCGAGACAGGAGCCAAGAGACC.

Concerning this clone itself: The missing CDR3 end, 3 residues past where the read stops, is filled in from the germline J gene. The V call is TRBV7-9, the J call TRBJ2-5, with D possibly matching TRBD2 (5 bases). Germline CDR1 reads SEHNR; CDR2 reads FQNEAQ (reference sequence). This CDR3 comprises 15 residues. V lost 6 bases to trimming and J lost 5 bases, with 19 bases between them. CDR3 region: CASSLSDGPGETQYF. CDR3 DNA, as far as it was read: TGTGCCAGCAGTCTCTCGGACGGGCCGGGGGAGACC.

Comment on this clone: The missing CDR3 end, 3 residues past where the read stops, is filled in from the germline J gene. The chain has TRBV19 and TRBJ1-5; D is unclear. V was clipped by 8 bases and J by 0 bases, with 20 bases between them. CDR3 size: 17 residues. Germline-derived CDR1 and CDR2 are LNHDA and SQIVND (reference sequence). The sequenced part of the CDR3 DNA is TGTGCCAGTCGAAACTGGGCAGGTGGTTATAGCAATCAGCCC. Protein: CASRNWAGGYSNQP. From start to end, the CDR3 is CASRNWAGGYSNQPQHF.

The CDR3 loop is CASREPGGSYEQYF. The covered CDR3 bases are TGCGCCAGCAGAGAACCAGGGGGCTCCTACGAG. The rearrangement links TRBV5-1 to TRBJ2-7; TRBD1 matches 7 bases. The read ends 3 residues early relative to the CDR3; the germline J gene fills the gap. The CDR3 loop spans 14 amino acids. Germline CDR1 SGHRS, CDR2 YFSETQ. Losses at the gene ends were 5 bases for V and 0 bases for J; bases not matched to a gene: 5.

CDR3 DNA (partial): TGTGCCACCCACAGGGGCGACACTGAA. The encoded protein is CATHRGDTE. The CDR3 in its entirety is CATHRGDTEAFF. This chain links TRBV19 with TRBJ1-1; 7 bases map to TRBD1. The CDR3 is cut off 3 residues early in the read; its end comes from the germline J gene. V gave up 10 bases and J gave up 3 bases; unmatched junction bases: 5. This CDR3 spans 12 amino acids. CDR1 LNHDA and CDR2 SQIVND come from the germline V gene (reference sequence).

Points on this clone: The read comes to an end 3 residues before the CDR3 does, leaving the germline J gene to fill in the end. V and J are TRBV7-8 and TRBJ1-2; 8 bases fit TRBD1. The trim removed 5 bases at V and 6 bases at J, leaving 14 bases unmatched. Germline V gives CDR1 SGHVS, CDR2 FQNEAQ. The CDR3 is 16 amino acids. The DNA read from the CDR3 is TGTGCCAGCAGCCTGGGGACAGGAGGCCTGGAGGATGGC. Translation gives CASSLGTGGLEDG. The whole CDR3 reads CASSLGTGGLEDGYTF.